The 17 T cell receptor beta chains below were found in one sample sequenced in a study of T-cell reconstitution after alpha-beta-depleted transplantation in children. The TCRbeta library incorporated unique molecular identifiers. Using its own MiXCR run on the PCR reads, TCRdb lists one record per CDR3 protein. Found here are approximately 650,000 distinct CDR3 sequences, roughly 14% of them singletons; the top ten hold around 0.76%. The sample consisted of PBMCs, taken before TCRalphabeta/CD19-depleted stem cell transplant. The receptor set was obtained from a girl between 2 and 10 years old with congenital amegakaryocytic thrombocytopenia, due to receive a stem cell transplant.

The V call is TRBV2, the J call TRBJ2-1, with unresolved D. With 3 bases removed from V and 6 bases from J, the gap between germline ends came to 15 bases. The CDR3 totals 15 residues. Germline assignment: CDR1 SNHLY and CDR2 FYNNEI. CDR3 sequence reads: CASSDWSPHPNEQFF. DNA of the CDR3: TGTGCCAGCAGTGACTGGAGCCCCCATCCCAATGAGCAGTTCTTC.

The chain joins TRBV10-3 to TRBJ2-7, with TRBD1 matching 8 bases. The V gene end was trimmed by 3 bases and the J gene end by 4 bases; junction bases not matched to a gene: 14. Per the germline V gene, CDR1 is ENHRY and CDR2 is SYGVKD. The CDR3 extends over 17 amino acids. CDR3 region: CAISDRQGPARLYEQYF. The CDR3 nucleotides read TGTGCCATCAGTGATCGACAGGGGCCGGCGAGGTTATACGAGCAGTACTTC.

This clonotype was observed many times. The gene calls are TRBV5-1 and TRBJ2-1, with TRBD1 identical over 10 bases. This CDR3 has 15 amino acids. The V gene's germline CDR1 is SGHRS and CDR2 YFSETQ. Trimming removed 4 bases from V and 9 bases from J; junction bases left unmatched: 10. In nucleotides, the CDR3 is TGCGCCAGCAGCCAAGGACAGGGGGGGTTGGGTGAGCAGTTCTTC. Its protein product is CASSQGQGGLGEQFF.

CDR3 in DNA: TGCGCCAGCAGCTTAAACGAGGTTGGCTATTACTCCTACAATGAGCAGTTCTTC. Amino acid sequence: CASSLNEVGYYSYNEQFF. This chain connects TRBV5-1 to TRBJ2-1, with no clear D. The CDR3 spans 18 residues. V lost 2 bases to trimming and J lost 0 bases, with 18 bases between them. Germline V CDR1 and CDR2: SGHRS, YFSETQ.

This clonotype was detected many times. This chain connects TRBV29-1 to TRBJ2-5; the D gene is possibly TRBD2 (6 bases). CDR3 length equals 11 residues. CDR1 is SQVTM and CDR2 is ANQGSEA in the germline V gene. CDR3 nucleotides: TGCCTCGCGGGATACCAAGAGACCCAGTACTTC. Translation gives CLAGYQETQYF.

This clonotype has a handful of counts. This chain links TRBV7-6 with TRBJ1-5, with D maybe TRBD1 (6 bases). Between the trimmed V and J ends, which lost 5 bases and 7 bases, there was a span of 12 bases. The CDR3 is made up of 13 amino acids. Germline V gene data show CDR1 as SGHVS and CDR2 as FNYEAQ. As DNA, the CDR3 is TGTGCCAGCAGCCCGGGGGCTGGGCAGCCCCAGCATTTT. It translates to CASSPGAGQPQHF.

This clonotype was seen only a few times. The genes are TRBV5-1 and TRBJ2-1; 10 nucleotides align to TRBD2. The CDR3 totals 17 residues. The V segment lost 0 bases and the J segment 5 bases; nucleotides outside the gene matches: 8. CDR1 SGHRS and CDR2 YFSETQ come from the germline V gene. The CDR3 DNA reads TGCGCCAGCAGCTTGGATCCCCTAGCGGGGGTTAACAATGAGCAGTTCTTC. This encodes CASSLDPLAGVNNEQFF. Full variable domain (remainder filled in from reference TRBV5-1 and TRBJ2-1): KAGVTQTPRYLIKTRGQQVTLSCSPISGHRSVSWYQQTPGQGLQFLFEYFSETQRNKGNFPGRFSGRQFSNSRSEMNVSTLELGDSALYLCASSLDPLAGVNNEQFFGPGTRLTVL.

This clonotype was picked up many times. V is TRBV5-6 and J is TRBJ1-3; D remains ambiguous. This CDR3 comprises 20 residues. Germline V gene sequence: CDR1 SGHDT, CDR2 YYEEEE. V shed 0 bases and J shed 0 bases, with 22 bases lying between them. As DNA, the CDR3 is TGTGCCAGCAGCTTGGCCGGCGGGGTTGGACTTAGAAGCTCTGGAAACACCATATATTTT. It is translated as CASSLAGGVGLRSSGNTIYF.

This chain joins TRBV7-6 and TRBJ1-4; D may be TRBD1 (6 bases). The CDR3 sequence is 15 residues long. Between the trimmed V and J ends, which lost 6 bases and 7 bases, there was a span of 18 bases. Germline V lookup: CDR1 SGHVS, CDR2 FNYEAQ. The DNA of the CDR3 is TGTGCCAGCAGGCCTCAGTTGGGGGCAGGTGAAAAACTGTTTTTT. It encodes CASRPQLGAGEKLFF.

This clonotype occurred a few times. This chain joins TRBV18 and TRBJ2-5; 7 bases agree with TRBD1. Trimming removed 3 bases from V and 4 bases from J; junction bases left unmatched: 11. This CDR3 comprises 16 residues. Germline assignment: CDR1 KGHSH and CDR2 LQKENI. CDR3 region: CASSPTPTGRAETQYF. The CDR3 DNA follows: TGTGCCAGCTCACCGACTCCGACAGGGCGGGCAGAGACCCAGTACTTC.

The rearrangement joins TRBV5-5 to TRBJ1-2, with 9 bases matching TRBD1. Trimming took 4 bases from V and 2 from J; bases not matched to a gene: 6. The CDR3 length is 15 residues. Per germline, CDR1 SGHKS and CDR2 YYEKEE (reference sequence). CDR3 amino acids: CASSRNRGPNYGYTF. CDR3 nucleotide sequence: TGTGCCAGCAGCAGAAACAGGGGGCCAAACTATGGCTACACCTTC.

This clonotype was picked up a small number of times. CDR3 loop: CSAADGFSNQPQHF. CDR3 coding DNA: TGCAGTGCTGCCGACGGGTTTAGCAATCAGCCCCAGCATTTT. V gene TRBV20-1 combines with J gene TRBJ1-5; no definite D call. Germline values: CDR1 DFQATT, CDR2 SNEGSKA (reference sequence). This CDR3 has 14 amino acids. Between the trimmed V and J ends, which lost 5 bases and 0 bases, there was a span of 11 bases.

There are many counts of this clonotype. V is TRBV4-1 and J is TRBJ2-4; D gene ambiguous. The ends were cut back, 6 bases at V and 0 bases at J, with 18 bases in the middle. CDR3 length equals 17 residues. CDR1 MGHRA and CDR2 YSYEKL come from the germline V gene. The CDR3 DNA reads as TGCGCCAGCAGGGATTGGGCAGATGGCACAGCCAAAAACATTCAGTACTTC. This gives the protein CASRDWADGTAKNIQYF.

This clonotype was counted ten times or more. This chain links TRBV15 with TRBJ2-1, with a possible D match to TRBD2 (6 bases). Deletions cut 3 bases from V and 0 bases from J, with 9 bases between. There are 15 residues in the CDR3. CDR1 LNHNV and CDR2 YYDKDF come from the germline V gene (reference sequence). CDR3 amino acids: CATSSLGSSYNEQFF. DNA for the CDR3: TGTGCCACCAGCAGCCTCGGGAGCTCCTACAATGAGCAGTTCTTC.

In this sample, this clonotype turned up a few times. In DNA form, the CDR3 reads TGCGCCAGCAGCTACAAACCCGGGACTAGGGATACCTACGAGCAGTACTTC. This sequence encodes CASSYKPGTRDTYEQYF. This chain links TRBV5-1 with TRBJ2-7; 8 bases map to TRBD2. CDR3 size: 17 residues. The germline V gene encodes CDR1 SGHRS and CDR2 YFSETQ. After removal of 3 bases from V and 2 bases from J, the junction contained 13 bases not matched to a gene.

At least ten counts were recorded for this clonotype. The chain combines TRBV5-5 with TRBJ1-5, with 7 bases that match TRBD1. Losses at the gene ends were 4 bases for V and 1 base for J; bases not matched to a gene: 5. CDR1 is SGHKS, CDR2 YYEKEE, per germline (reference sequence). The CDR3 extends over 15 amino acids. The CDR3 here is CASSTQGRSNQPQHF. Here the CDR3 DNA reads TGTGCCAGCAGCACACAGGGGAGAAGCAATCAGCCCCAGCATTTT.

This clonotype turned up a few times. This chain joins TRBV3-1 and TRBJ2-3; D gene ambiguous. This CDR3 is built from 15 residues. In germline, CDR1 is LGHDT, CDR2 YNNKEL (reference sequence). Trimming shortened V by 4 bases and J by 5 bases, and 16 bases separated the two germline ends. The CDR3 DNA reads TGTGCCAGCAGCCCGGGTACCTGGAGTGGAGATACGCAGTATTTT. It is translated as CASSPGTWSGDTQYF.